This TCR beta chain came from a study of post-analysis software for immune sequencing data. Study-wide points: Relative to controls, patients had five TRBV segments at higher frequency, with TRBV5-6, TRBV5-1 and TRBV20-1 among these. Same-batch preparations were strongly co-clustered by F measure.

Carried by the TCR beta cDNA libraries were unique molecular identifiers. The authors obtained 540,000 or so cDNA molecules from about 0.94 to 9.7 million T cells. Using its own MiXCR run on the PCR reads, TCRdb lists one record per CDR3 protein. The table records 650,000 to 900,000 distinct CDR3 sequences, just over 45% of them present only once. Per germline, CDR1 MNHEY and CDR2 SVGAGI. There are 15 residues in the CDR3. After removal of 6 bases from V and 7 bases from J, the junction contained 9 bases not matched to a gene. Details on this clonotype: What it binds is not known.

V is TRBV6-5 and J is TRBJ2-1; 10 nucleotides match TRBD1. The TCR sequence derives from a girl under 18 with multiple sclerosis. Material for sequencing was blood. The CDR3 spells CASSPRDRGWNEQFF. CDR3 nucleotide sequence: TGTGCCAGCAGCCCCCGGGACAGGGGTTGGAATGAGCAGTTCTTC.